This is a list of T cell receptor beta chains from one sample in a study of Ad26.COV2.S vaccination and SARS-CoV-2 variants. Profiled with immunoSEQ multiplex PCR; TCRdb holds only in-frame clones, not every one. The sample consists of 440,000 or so clones, 90% of them appearing once. The sequences come from peripheral blood, collected in a trial of Ad26.COV2.S vaccine versus placebo. These receptors were collected from a person aged 18-65 years who received the Ad26.COV2.S COVID-19 vaccine or a placebo. The conserved cysteine and the conserved F or W are not part of the CDR3 here.

TRBJ2-7,TRBV7-2,ASSQNLRLAGPYEQY
TRBJ2-5,TRBV18,ASSPRKPGTEGETQY
TRBJ2-7,TRBV3-1/TRBV3-2,ASSQVGTYYEQY
TRBJ2-5,TRBV28,ASSRNRETQY
TRBJ2-1,TRBV24-1,ATSDTIAGAITRSSYNEQF
TRBJ2-7,TRBV11-2,ASSLGTYVVIEQY
TRBJ1-1,TRBV18,ASSPRDLEAF
TRBJ1-1,TRBV28,ASSLTGAGAEAF
TRBJ2-2,TRBV6-4,ASSEAREGFTGELF
TRBJ1-2,TRBV19,ASGSGRNFNYGYT
TRBJ2-2,TRBV15,ATSRENTGELF
TRBJ2-5,TRBV7-3,ASSPGTGGETQY
TRBJ1-6,TRBV9,ASSVNPGGDSPLH
TRBJ1-4,TRBV5-1,ASSLSSGTNEKLF
TRBJ2-7,TRBV4-2,ASSQDWDRGPREQY
TRBJ2-1,TRBV29-1,SVRDRGRSSSYNEQF
TRBJ2-7,TRBV28,ASRLDDYEQY